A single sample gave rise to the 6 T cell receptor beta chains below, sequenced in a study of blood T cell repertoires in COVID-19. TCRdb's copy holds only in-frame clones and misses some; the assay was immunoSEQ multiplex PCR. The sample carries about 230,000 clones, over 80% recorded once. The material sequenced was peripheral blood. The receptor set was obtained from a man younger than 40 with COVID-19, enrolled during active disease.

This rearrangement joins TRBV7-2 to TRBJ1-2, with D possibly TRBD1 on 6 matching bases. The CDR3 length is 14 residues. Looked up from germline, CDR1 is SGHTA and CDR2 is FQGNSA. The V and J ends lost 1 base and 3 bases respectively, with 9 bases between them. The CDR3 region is CASSLVPGDYGYTF. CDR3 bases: TGTGCCAGCAGCTTAGTACCAGGGGACTATGGCTACACCTTC.

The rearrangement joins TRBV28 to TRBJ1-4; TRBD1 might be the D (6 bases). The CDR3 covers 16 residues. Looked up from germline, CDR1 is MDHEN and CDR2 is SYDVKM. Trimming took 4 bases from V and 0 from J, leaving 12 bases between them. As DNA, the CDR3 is TGTGCCAGCAGTTATCCCCACAGGGCAACTAATGAAAAACTGTTTTTT. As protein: CASSYPHRATNEKLFF.

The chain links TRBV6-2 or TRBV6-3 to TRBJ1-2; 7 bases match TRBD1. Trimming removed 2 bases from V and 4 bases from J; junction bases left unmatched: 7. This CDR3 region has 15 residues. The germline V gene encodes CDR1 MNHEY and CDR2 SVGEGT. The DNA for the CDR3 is TGTGCCAGCAGTTACCGGGACAGACACTCCTATGGCTACACCTTC. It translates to CASSYRDRHSYGYTF.

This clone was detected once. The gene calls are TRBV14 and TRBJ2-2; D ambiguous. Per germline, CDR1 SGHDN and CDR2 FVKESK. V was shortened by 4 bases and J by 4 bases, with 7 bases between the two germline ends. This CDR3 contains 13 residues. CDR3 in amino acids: CASSPRLTGELFF. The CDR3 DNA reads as TGTGCCAGCAGCCCGAGGCTCACCGGGGAGCTGTTTTTT.

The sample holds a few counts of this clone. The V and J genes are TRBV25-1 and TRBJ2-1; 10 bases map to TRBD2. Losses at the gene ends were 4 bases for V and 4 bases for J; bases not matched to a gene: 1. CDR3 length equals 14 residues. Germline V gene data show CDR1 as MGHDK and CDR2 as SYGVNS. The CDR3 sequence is CASSVTSGYNEQFF. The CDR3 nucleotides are TGTGCCAGCAGTGTGACTAGCGGGTACAATGAGCAGTTCTTC. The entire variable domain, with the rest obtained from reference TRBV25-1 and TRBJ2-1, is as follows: EADIYQTPRYLVIGTGKKITLECSQTMGHDKMYWYQQDPGMELHLIHYSYGVNSTEKGDLSSESTVSRIRTEHFPLTLESARPSHTSQYLCASSVTSGYNEQFFGPGTRLTVL.

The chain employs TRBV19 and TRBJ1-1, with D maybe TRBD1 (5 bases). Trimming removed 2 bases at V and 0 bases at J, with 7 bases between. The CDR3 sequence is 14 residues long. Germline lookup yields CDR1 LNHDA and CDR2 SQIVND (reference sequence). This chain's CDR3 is CASSIQDMNTEAFF. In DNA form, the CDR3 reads TGTGCCAGTAGTATACAGGACATGAACACTGAAGCTTTCTTT.